One sample yielded the 19 T cell receptor beta chains listed below, sequenced in a study of tissue T cells after allogeneic stem cell transplantation. Assay used: immunoSEQ multiplex PCR; TCRdb lists only in-frame clones, some missing. The sample holds some 1,500 clones; under 60% are singletons and the top ten take approximately 35%. The time point: mouse harvest day 14 after allogeneic transplant. The graft held 10^6 splenic CD5+ T cells and 10^7 T-cell-depleted bone marrow cells. Sequences were obtained from liver tissue. The receptor source for this set is a female BALB/c mouse given C57BL/6 T cells with graft-versus-host disease after an allogeneic hematopoietic cell transplant.

Details on this clone: The gene symbols are mouse symbols. The read gets to within 1 residue of the CDR3 end, and the germline J gene fills in the rest. The chain links TRBV1 to TRBJ1-1; 9 positions agree with TRBD1. This CDR3 has 15 residues. Germline CDR1 reads NSQYPW; CDR2 reads LRSPGD (reference sequence). V trimming: 3 bases; J trimming: 2 bases; junction bases outside the gene matches: 4. CDR3 region: CTCSARDRVNTEVFF. The sequenced CDR3 bases are TGCACCTGCAGTGCCCGGGACAGGGTTAACACAGAAGTCTTC.

Remarks on this clone: Mouse names are used for the genes. The CDR3 is cut off 1 residue early in the read; its end comes from the germline J gene. The chain uses TRBV13-2 and TRBJ2-7; possibly TRBD1 or TRBD2 for D (5 bases each). Trimming stripped 3 bases from V and 0 bases from J, with 7 bases between. Germline lookup yields CDR1 NNHNN and CDR2 SYGAGS (reference sequence). This CDR3 comprises 13 residues. CDR3 DNA, as far as it was read: TGTGCCAGCGGTGGGGGCAGCTCCTATGAACAGTAC. Residues: CASGGGSSYEQY. Given in full, the CDR3 is CASGGGSSYEQYF.

Concerning this clone: Mismatch with germline at one junction end may stem from a read error. Mouse names are used for the genes. The read finishes 1 residue shy of the CDR3 end, and the germline J gene is used to complete it. The chain uses TRBV29 and TRBJ2-7; D is tentatively TRBD1 or TRBD2 (5 bases each). In germline, CDR1 is MSHET, CDR2 SYDVDS. The CDR3 spans 10 residues. CDR3 sequence: CASGAYAQYF. CDR3 bases read: TGTGCGAGCGGGGCCTATGCACAGTAC.

Comments on this clone: All gene names here are mouse names. The DNA ends 1 residue before the CDR3 does, and the rest of the CDR3 is filled in from the germline J gene. The rearrangement uses TRBV14 and TRBJ2-3; 9 nucleotides agree with TRBD1. V was pared by 5 bases and J by 1 base, with 5 bases of the junction left unmatched. The CDR3 runs 15 residues. The germline CDR1 and CDR2 sequences are SGHDT and FRDEAV. The chain's CDR3 is CASRPRDRGAETLYF. CDR3 bases read: TGTGCCAGCAGGCCCCGGGACAGGGGTGCAGAAACGCTGTAT.

On this clone: Gene names are mouse gene names. Read sequence stops 1 residue before the CDR3 end, and the germline J gene provides the missing end. The rearrangement uses TRBV3 and TRBJ2-5; TRBD1 aligns across 7 bases. Germline CDR1 is SNHLY and CDR2 is FYNGKV (reference sequence). This CDR3 is built from 12 residues. V shed 5 bases and J 8 bases; nucleotides not matched to a gene: 4. This chain's CDR3 is CASSHRGGTQYF. The sequenced CDR3 bases are TGTGCCAGCAGCCACAGGGGCGGCACCCAGTAC.

Remarks on this clone: Each gene name is a mouse one. The observed sequence ends 1 residue before the CDR3 terminus, with the missing tail filled in from the germline J gene. J is TRBJ1-2 and V is TRBV23; the D call in the table, TRBD1, was not verified against the DNA. The CDR3 sequence is 15 residues long. Per germline, CDR1 KGHTA and CDR2 FQNQQP. CDR3 DNA, as far as it was read: TGCTCCAGCAGTCAAAACAGGGGTGCAAACTCCGACTACACC. It translates to CSSSQNRGANSDYT. The CDR3 reads in full as CSSSQNRGANSDYTF.

As concerns this clone: Gene names are mouse gene names. The sequence runs out 1 residue before the end of the CDR3; the remainder is reconstructed from the germline J gene. V is TRBV31 and J is TRBJ1-4, with D maybe TRBD1 (5 bases). The germline V gene has CDR1 GKSSPN and CDR2 SITVG. V lost 1 base, J lost 5 bases, and 5 bases lay in between. The CDR3 spans 12 residues. The CDR3 loop reads CAWSQGNERLFF. The CDR3 DNA, read in part, is TGTGCCTGGAGTCAGGGGAACGAAAGATTATTT. The full variable domain, in which reference TRBV31 and TRBJ1-4 provide the parts outside the CDR3, is AQTIHQWPVAEIKAVGSPLSLGCTIKGKSSPNLYWYWQATGGTLQQLFYSITVGQVESVVQLNLSASRPKDDQFILSTEKLLLSHSGFYLCAWSQGNERLFFGHGTKLSVL.

This clone came up a few times. The gene names given are mouse names. The CDR3 is cut off 1 residue early in the read; its end comes from the germline J gene. The V gene is TRBV3, the J gene TRBJ2-7; maybe TRBD1 (5 bases). This CDR3 contains 12 residues. V lost 5 bases and J 3 bases, leaving 8 bases between the germline ends. The germline V gene encodes CDR1 SNHLY and CDR2 FYNGKV (reference sequence). This CDR3 reads CASSVTDYEQYF. The sequenced CDR3 bases are TGTGCCAGCAGCGTGACAGACTATGAACAGTAC. The full variable domain, with the rest looked up from reference TRBV3 and TRBJ2-7, is GPKVLQIPSHQIIDMGQMVTLNCDPVSNHLYFYWYKQILGQQMEFLVNFYNGKVMEKSKLFKDQFSVERPDGSYFTLKIQPTALEDSAVYFCASSVTDYEQYFGPGTRLTVL.

Comments on this clone: Gene names and germline refer to mouse. The missing CDR3 end, 1 residue past where the read stops, is filled in from the germline J gene. The V gene is TRBV16, the J gene TRBJ1-1; no reliable D call. Germline values: CDR1 SGHSA, CDR2 FRNQAP. This CDR3 region has 13 residues. The V gene lost 3 bases and the J gene lost 1 base, with 6 bases spanning the gap. CDR3 region: CASSLKGNTEVFF. CDR3 DNA, as far as it was read: TGTGCAAGCAGCTTGAAGGGGAACACAGAAGTCTTC.

On this clone: Gene names are mouse gene names. The read terminates 1 residue before the CDR3 end, so the remaining end is supplied by the germline J gene. The rearrangement uses TRBV3 and TRBJ2-3; 8 bases line up with TRBD2. With V trimmed by 5 bases and J by 0 bases, 4 bases remained unmatched. CDR3 length: 15 amino acids. Germline-derived CDR1 and CDR2 are SNHLY and FYNGKV (reference sequence). The CDR3 loop reads CASSRGLGSAETLYF. Incomplete CDR3 DNA: TGTGCCAGCAGCCGCGGACTGGGTAGTGCAGAAACGCTGTAT.

This clone has only one observation. Gene names and germline match the mouse. Partial CDR3 DNA: TGTGCCAGCAGCCAAGAGAAGGGGCGCCGAAATTCGCCCCTCTAC. Its translation is CASSQEKGRRNSPLY. The CDR3 in full is CASSQEKGRRNSPLYF. The chain joins TRBV5 to TRBJ1-6; D is possibly TRBD1 (5 bases). The read comes to an end 1 residue before the CDR3 does, leaving the germline J gene to fill in the end. TRBJ1-6 is placed among ORFs of uncertain function. Per the germline V gene, CDR1 is LGHNA and CDR2 is YNLKQL (reference sequence). Trimming shortened V by 0 bases and J by 7 bases, and 13 bases separated the two germline ends. CDR3 length equals 16 residues.

Details on this clone: Mouse gene names and germline throughout. Read data end 1 residue before the CDR3 end; the end is taken from the germline J gene. Within the sample, other DNA sequences also encode this same CDR3. This rearrangement joins TRBV26 to TRBJ1-3; the D gene is possibly TRBD1 (6 bases). Trimming took 3 bases from V and 0 from J, leaving 6 bases between them. Per germline, CDR1 KGHPV and CDR2 FQNQEV (reference sequence). The CDR3 spans 14 residues. CDR3 region: CASSLRGSGNTLYF. The CDR3 bases that were read are TGTGCCAGCAGTCTCAGGGGTTCTGGAAATACGCTCTAT.

This clone is large (0.1 to 1%) by share. The gene names here belong to mouse. The CDR3 goes on 1 residue after the read ends, and that part is filled in from the germline J gene. This chain uses TRBV4 with TRBJ2-7; the match to TRBD2 covers 10 bases. Germline CDR1 and CDR2: LGHDT and YNNKQL (reference sequence). Trimming at V came to 4 bases and at J to 3 bases, leaving 3 bases not matched to a gene. This CDR3 has 14 amino acids. The sequenced part of the CDR3 DNA is TGTGCCAGCAGCTTGGGACTGGGGAACTATGAACAGTAC. This encodes CASSLGLGNYEQY. The whole CDR3 region reads CASSLGLGNYEQYF.

Concerning this clone itself: Gene names refer to mouse genes. The read falls 1 residue short of the CDR3 end, and the missing part is taken from the germline J gene. The chain has TRBV31 and TRBJ2-5, with D perhaps matching TRBD1 (5 bases). The CDR3 is made up of 14 amino acids. Looked up from germline, CDR1 is GKSSPN and CDR2 is SITVG. V gave up 0 bases and J gave up 5 bases, with 12 bases separating them. The sequenced CDR3 bases are TGTGCCTGGAGTCTAGAGGGGAGAGGAGACACCCAGTAC. Protein product: CAWSLEGRGDTQY. The whole CDR3 is CAWSLEGRGDTQYF.

To note about this clone: Gene names are the mouse ones. The read ends 1 residue shy of where the CDR3 ends; the end is completed using the germline J gene. The chain couples TRBV16 to TRBJ1-4; 9 bases agree with TRBD1. CDR3 length: 14 amino acids. V lost 3 bases and J lost 4; bases outside the gene matches: 0. Looked up from germline, CDR1 is SGHSA and CDR2 is FRNQAP. This CDR3 reads CASSLGQGNERLFF. CDR3 DNA (partial): TGTGCAAGCAGCTTGGGACAGGGCAACGAAAGATTATTT.

This clone was picked up a small number of times. Gene and germline names: mouse. Read data end 1 residue before the CDR3 end; the end is taken from the germline J gene. The rearrangement joins TRBV19 to TRBJ2-4; 7 nucleotides line up with TRBD2. V shed 0 bases and J 0 bases; nucleotides not matched to a gene: 4. Per germline, CDR1 FNHDT and CDR2 SITEND (reference sequence). This CDR3 is 16 amino acids long. This chain's CDR3 is CASSIGLGVSQNTLYF. Partial CDR3 DNA: TGTGCCAGCAGTATAGGGCTGGGGGTTAGTCAAAACACCTTGTAC.

On this clone: The gene names given are mouse names. Sequencing ends 1 residue short of the CDR3 end; the germline J gene provides the rest. The chain joins TRBV3 to TRBJ2-7, with D possibly matching TRBD2 (6 bases). The V end lost 5 bases, the J end lost 0 bases, and 11 bases lay between the germline ends. CDR1 and CDR2 from the germline V gene are SNHLY and FYNGKV (reference sequence). The CDR3 sequence is 14 residues long. The covered CDR3 bases are TGTGCCAGCAGCCGAACTGGGTCCTCCTATGAACAGTAC. This encodes CASSRTGSSYEQY. The entire CDR3 protein is CASSRTGSSYEQYF.

This clone was found a few times. Here the gene names and germline are mouse. The read gets to within 1 residue of the CDR3 end, and the germline J gene fills in the rest. The genes are TRBV12-2 and TRBJ2-3; D is possibly TRBD2 (6 bases). CDR1 SGHLS and CDR2 HYDKME come from the germline V gene. This CDR3 contains 15 residues. V lost 0 bases, J lost 0 bases, and 9 bases lay in between. The CDR3 is CASSLEGTSAETLYF. Incomplete CDR3 DNA: TGTGCCAGCTCTCTCGAGGGGACTAGTGCAGAAACGCTGTAT. Full variable domain (rest looked up from reference TRBV12-2 and TRBJ2-3): NSGVVQSPRYIIKGKGERSILKCIPISGHLSVAWYQQTQGQELKFFIQHYDKMERDKGNLPSRFSVQQFDDYHSEMNMSALELEDSAVYFCASSLEGTSAETLYFGSGTRLTVL.

On this clone itself: Gene names and germline refer to mouse. This chain's CDR3 is CASSLPGPSYEQYF. CDR3 bases read: TGTGCCAGCAGTCTGCCAGGCCCCTCCTATGAACAGTAC. V is TRBV26 and J is TRBJ2-7; D remains unclear. Read sequence stops 1 residue before the CDR3 end, and the germline J gene provides the missing end. Between the trimmed V and J ends, which lost 2 bases and 0 bases, there was a span of 8 bases. The CDR3 sequence is 14 residues long. CDR1 KGHPV and CDR2 FQNQEV come from the germline V gene (reference sequence).